Listed here are 23 T cell receptor beta chains from one sample, sequenced in a study of control samples from healthy donors and cancer patients. This table comes from immunoSEQ multiplex PCR, and its TCRdb copy is limited to in-frame clones, with some not included. The sample has about 140,000 clones; 88% are singletons. The sequencing sample was made of blood. Receptors were obtained from a woman younger than 45 in good health.

This rearrangement joins TRBV5-5 to TRBJ1-2; 7 bases agree with TRBD1. V was clipped by 0 bases and J by 7 bases; unmatched bases: 6. CDR3 length: 14 amino acids. Per germline, CDR1 SGHKS and CDR2 YYEKEE (reference sequence). Here the CDR3 DNA reads TGTGCCAGCAGCTTGGGTACAGGGGCGTCTGGCTACACCTTC. Translation gives CASSLGTGASGYTF.

The chain employs TRBV5-6 and TRBJ2-7, with D possibly being TRBD1 (5 bases). Deletions cut 4 bases from V and 2 bases from J, with 10 bases between. The V gene's germline CDR1 is SGHDT and CDR2 YYEEEE. The CDR3 runs to 13 residues. CDR3 coding DNA: TGTGCCAGCAGCCCGGACAAAACCTACGAGCAGTACTTC. Its protein product is CASSPDKTYEQYF.

The chain carries TRBV7-2 and TRBJ2-3; a possible D gene is TRBD1 (5 bases). Germline V CDR1 and CDR2: SGHTA, FQGNSA. Trimming took off 5 bases at V and 9 bases at J, with 12 bases between the two ends. CDR3 length: 12 residues. CDR3 sequence reads: CASSLRQGTQYF. The CDR3 bases are TGTGCCAGCAGCCTCCGGCAGGGCACGCAGTATTTT.

The chain is built from TRBV9 and TRBJ2-3, with 8 bases aligning to TRBD1. Trimming removed 0 bases from V and 2 bases from J; junction bases left unmatched: 2. CDR1 is SGDLS and CDR2 is YYNGEE in the germline V gene. This CDR3 spans 15 amino acids. CDR3 sequence: CASSVGTGYTDTQYF. The CDR3 nucleotides read TGTGCCAGCAGCGTAGGGACAGGGTACACAGATACGCAGTATTTT.

The chain couples TRBV4-2 to TRBJ2-7; TRBD2 agrees at 9 bases. J lost 3 bases, V lost 1 base, and 4 bases had no gene match. From germline, CDR1 is LGHNA and CDR2 YNFKEQ. The CDR3 runs to 15 residues. The CDR3 coding sequence is TGTGCCAGCAGCCAAGCTCCAGCGGGGGGCTACGAGCAGTACTTC. Amino acid sequence: CASSQAPAGGYEQYF.

The chain combines TRBV19 with TRBJ2-2; a weak D match, TRBD1 (6 bases). V lost 5 bases, J lost 2 bases, and 9 bases lay in between. This CDR3 is 14 amino acids long. The germline gives CDR1 LNHDA, CDR2 SQIVND (reference sequence). CDR3 in DNA: TGTGCCAGTAGTCCAGGGGCTAACACCGGGGAGCTGTTTTTT. Translated: CASSPGANTGELFF.

This clone came up once. The chain joins TRBV29-1 to TRBJ1-1; 7 positions agree with TRBD1. Germline V CDR1 and CDR2: SQVTM, ANQGSEA. The length of the CDR3 is 14 residues. J lost 4 bases, V lost 7 bases, and 12 bases had no gene match. In nucleotides, the CDR3 is TGCAGCGCCAAACAGGGGCAGGGGGGCACTGAAGCTTTCTTT. This encodes CSAKQGQGGTEAFF.

The chain employs TRBV29-1 and TRBJ1-2, with 9 nucleotides matching TRBD1. The CDR3 sequence is 13 residues long. Germline CDR1 is SQVTM and CDR2 is ANQGSEA. V shed 7 bases and J 8 bases; nucleotides not matched to a gene: 11. Here the CDR3 DNA reads TGCAGCGCGAAGAGGACAGGGGATGGGGGCTACACCTTC. This gives the protein CSAKRTGDGGYTF. Drawing the rest from reference TRBV29-1 and TRBJ1-2, the complete variable domain is SAVISQKPSRDICQRGTSLTIQCQVDSQVTMMFWYRQQPGQSLTLIATANQGSEATYESGFVIDKFPISRPNLTFSTLTVSNMSPEDSSIYLCSAKRTGDGGYTFGSGTRLTVV.

There are a few counts of this clone. This chain uses TRBV5-4 with TRBJ1-1, with D unresolved. The CDR3 runs 14 residues. V lost 0 bases and J 5 bases, leaving 11 bases between the germline ends. Germline loops: CDR1 SGHNT, CDR2 YYREEE (reference sequence). CDR3 amino acids: CASSLDPGSTEAFF. The CDR3 region has the DNA TGTGCCAGCAGCTTGGATCCGGGTTCAACTGAAGCTTTCTTT.

The V gene is TRBV30, the J gene TRBJ1-2, with D perhaps matching TRBD1 (6 bases). Germline assignment: CDR1 GTSNPN and CDR2 SVGIG (reference sequence). The length of the CDR3 is 11 residues. V lost 5 bases, J lost 4 bases, and 8 bases lay in between. The CDR3 is CAWGQSYGYTF. DNA of the CDR3: TGTGCCTGGGGACAGAGCTATGGCTACACCTTC.

This clone was seen a few times. The J gene is TRBJ2-3, the V gene TRBV18; possibly TRBD1 or TRBD2 for D (6 bases each). Trimming took 3 bases from V and 5 from J, leaving 12 bases between them. The length of the CDR3 is 14 residues. CDR1 KGHSH and CDR2 LQKENI come from the germline V gene. DNA for the CDR3: TGTGCCAGCTCACCTGGGGGGCTGAGAGATACGCAGTATTTT. Amino acids: CASSPGGLRDTQYF. Full variable domain (missing parts from reference TRBV18 and TRBJ2-3): NAGVMQNPRHLVRRRGQEARLRCSPMKGHSHVYWYRQLPEEGLKFMVYLQKENIIDESGMPKERFSAEFPKEGPSILRIQQVVRGDSAAYFCASSPGGLRDTQYFGPGTRLTVL.

The chain combines TRBV6-6 with TRBJ2-7, with 10 bases that match TRBD2. Germline lookup yields CDR1 MNHNY and CDR2 SVGAGI (reference sequence). V gave up 4 bases and J gave up 3 bases; unmatched junction bases: 9. This CDR3 has 16 residues. The CDR3 loop is CASSLSAGTSDYEQYF. DNA for the CDR3: TGTGCCAGCAGTTTATCCGCCGGGACTAGCGACTACGAGCAGTACTTC.

This chain joins TRBV5-6 and TRBJ1-4; the D is unclear. V was trimmed by 0 bases and J by 5 bases, leaving 11 bases between them. CDR1 is SGHDT, CDR2 YYEEEE, per germline. The CDR3 contains 15 residues. For the CDR3, the DNA is TGTGCCAGCAGCTTGGCTGGTGGGTTAAATGAAAAACTGTTTTTT. This gives the protein CASSLAGGLNEKLFF. The entire variable domain, with the rest obtained from reference TRBV5-6 and TRBJ1-4, is as follows: DAGVTQSPTHLIKTRGQQVTLRCSPKSGHDTVSWYQQALGQGPQFIFQYYEEEERQRGNFPDRFSGHQFPNYSSELNVNALLLGDSALYLCASSLAGGLNEKLFFGSGTQLSVL.

V usage is TRBV2 and J usage is TRBJ1-3; perhaps TRBD1 as D (6 bases). Germline V lookup: CDR1 SNHLY, CDR2 FYNNEI. V lost 6 bases and J lost 0, with 12 bases in between. There are 15 residues in the CDR3. CDR3 sequence: CASSITGNSGNTIYF. CDR3 DNA sequence: TGTGCCAGCAGCATAACAGGGAACTCTGGAAACACCATATATTTT.

This chain joins TRBV19 and TRBJ2-1; 8 positions match TRBD2. V was pared by 5 bases and J by 9 bases, with 6 bases of the junction left unmatched. This CDR3 has 13 residues. Germline CDR1 is LNHDA and CDR2 is SQIVND (reference sequence). CDR3 bases: TGTGCCAGTAGTCTGATAGCGGGACCTGAGCAGTTCTTC. Encoded protein: CASSLIAGPEQFF.

The J gene is TRBJ1-4, the V gene TRBV20-1; D ambiguous. Trimming stripped 3 bases from V and 7 bases from J, with 18 bases between. CDR1 and CDR2 (germline): DFQATT, SNEGSKA (reference sequence). CDR3 length equals 15 residues. The chain's CDR3 is CSASEPWGRSEKLFF. For the CDR3, the DNA is TGCAGTGCTAGTGAGCCATGGGGTCGGAGTGAAAAACTGTTTTTT.

The chain employs TRBV27 and TRBJ2-1, with 10 bases matching TRBD2. Germline V gene lookup returns CDR1 MNHEY and CDR2 SMNVEV (reference sequence). The CDR3 totals 16 residues. Trimming removed 6 bases from V and 2 bases from J; junction bases left unmatched: 7. The CDR3, as DNA: TGTGCCAGCAGCATAAGGAGCGGGAGGGCCTACAATGAGCAGTTCTTC. Its protein product is CASSIRSGRAYNEQFF.

Only a few counts were recorded for this clone. The CDR3 here is CASSVSRNTGELFF. The CDR3 nucleotides read TGTGCCAGTAGTGTAAGTCGCAACACCGGGGAGCTGTTTTTT. V usage is TRBV19 and J usage is TRBJ2-2, with unresolved D. This CDR3 is 14 amino acids long. Trimming shortened V by 5 bases and J by 2 bases, and 9 bases separated the two germline ends. Germline CDR1 LNHDA, CDR2 SQIVND (reference sequence). The full variable domain, rest sourced from reference TRBV19 and TRBJ2-2, is DGGITQSPKYLFRKEGQNVTLSCEQNLNHDAMYWYRQDPGQGLRLIYYSQIVNDFQKGDIAEGYSVSREKKESFPLTVTSAQKNPTAFYLCASSVSRNTGELFFGEGSRLTVL.

This clone has a handful of counts. Other nucleotide sequences in the sample specify the same CDR3. The rearrangement joins TRBV19 to TRBJ1-5; no firm D call. Per germline, CDR1 LNHDA and CDR2 SQIVND (reference sequence). The CDR3 runs to 13 residues. Trimming left V 3 bases short and J 4 bases short, with 7 bases between. The DNA for the CDR3 is TGTGCCAGTAGTATTATAGGGAATCAGCCCCAGCATTTT. Its protein is CASSIIGNQPQHF. The full variable domain, completed using reference TRBV19 and TRBJ1-5, is DGGITQSPKYLFRKEGQNVTLSCEQNLNHDAMYWYRQDPGQGLRLIYYSQIVNDFQKGDIAEGYSVSREKKESFPLTVTSAQKNPTAFYLCASSIIGNQPQHFGDGTRLSIL.

The chain links TRBV11-2 to TRBJ1-2; 9 bases align to TRBD1. The CDR3 runs 17 residues. Germline lookup yields CDR1 SGHAT and CDR2 FQNNGV. Trimming took 1 base from V and 3 from J; bases not matched to a gene: 9. The CDR3 sequence: CASSLGSPGQGYYGYTF. The DNA for the CDR3 is TGTGCCAGCAGCTTAGGGAGCCCGGGACAGGGATACTATGGCTACACCTTC.

The chain joins TRBV30 to TRBJ1-5, with D perhaps matching TRBD1 (6 bases). Trimming cost V 1 base and J 5 bases, with 9 bases left between them. This CDR3 spans 13 amino acids. Germline V gene sequence: CDR1 GTSNPN, CDR2 SVGIG (reference sequence). The CDR3 region has the DNA TGTGCCTGGAGTGCGGGGGGCGATCAGCCCCAGCATTTT. Its protein product is CAWSAGGDQPQHF.

The table lists this clone with a few counts. J is TRBJ2-7 and V is TRBV3-1 (or the pseudogene TRBV3-2), with D perhaps TRBD2 (6 bases). V was clipped by 0 bases and J by 4 bases, with 16 bases between them. Germline V gene data show CDR1 as LGHDT and CDR2 as YNNKEL (reference sequence). CDR3 size: 16 residues. The CDR3 sequence: CASSQDVSLGGYEQYF. The CDR3 nucleotides read TGTGCCAGCAGCCAAGATGTCTCTCTGGGGGGTTACGAGCAGTACTTC.

CDR3 coding DNA: TGTGCCAGCAGCCAAGACCCTGGGACAGGGGCGGAAGTGCAGTTCTTC. It yields the protein CASSQDPGTGAEVQFF. The chain combines TRBV4-2 with TRBJ2-1, with 10 bases matching TRBD1. This CDR3 spans 16 amino acids. V shed 0 bases, J shed 12 bases, and the junction held 11 bases outside the gene matches. From germline, CDR1 is LGHNA and CDR2 YNFKEQ.